This T cell receptor beta chain was found in a study of shared clonotypes between healthy human individuals (dated by TCRdb to 2019 to 2021). For context, the study as a whole: The cohort comprised a couple of women and a few men aged 18 to 49 years. To estimate repertoire size and how much clonotype sharing occurs between individuals, the study deeply sequenced the blood TCR repertoires of roughly 5 healthy adults. To increase sequencing depth and limit assay-specific biases, TCR repertoire library preparation and sequencing were carried out by different laboratories using diverse techniques. Each donor's leukapheresis produced roughly between roughly 0.85 and 9.5 billion PBMCs. Per donor, three plates each were used for CD4 naive and CD4 memory, two for CD8 naive, and one for CD8 memory.

TCR CDR3 regions were amplified from genomic DNA by multiplex PCR using the deep immunoSEQ assay. For each cell subset, the extracted genomic DNA was distributed evenly across all wells of several immunoSEQ 96-well plates, and each plate served as one replicate. For sorted subsets, around 0.2 ug genomic DNA, equal to about 30,000 T cell genomes, was loaded into each replicate PCR. Purified libraries were measured with a Qubit 3.0 fluorometer, size-checked on a Bioanalyzer 2100, and measured again with the KAPA Library Quantification kit. A separate single-read 150-cycle Illumina NextSeq 550 flow cell was used to sequence each immunoSEQ 96-well plate. Concerning the study's data processing: Because the immunoSEQ output held only junctional sequences and lacked quality scores, the filtering could not match the filtering applied to full-length reads. Sequences were annotated with PyIR, a Python wrapper for IgBLAST v1.9, using IMGT germline references to assign V/J genes and CDR3. Reads were removed for weak V/J assignments (E-value above 1e-6), missing CDR3, stop codons, out-of-frame junctions, or ambiguous translated residues. V3J clonotypes were defined as sequences sharing an identical inferred V gene, J gene, and CDR3 amino acid sequence. To compute the percentage overlap between repertoires, the number of shared unique clonotypes was divided by the size of the smaller repertoire. Three approaches were used to assess repertoire richness: RTK rarefaction, the Chao1 estimator, and Recon v2.1 estimates of unobserved clonotypes. For all TCRbeta clonotypes obtained by the gDNA method from a handful of donors, generation probabilities were computed with OLGA. Not all clones reach the TCRdb copy of this immuneACCESS table, which keeps in-frame sequences only. Checked studies attribute under half of the gap to unresolved V genes and leave the rest unexplained. V and J calls and clone size are those listed in that table; D and trimming were worked out from the DNA. The sample contains roughly 770,000 clones, about 96% of them found a single time. Of the sample, under 0.25% falls within the top ten clones.

General conclusions and limits of the study: Pairwise subsampling indicated that sequencing depth was expected to affect the degree of clonotype sharing among donors. Compared with non-shared clonotypes, clonotypes shared by all four sorted-subset donors had higher generation probabilities. Rarefaction of sorted-subset datasets indicated incomplete sequencing despite the large sequencing depth. Sampling was limited to blood, and TCR repertoires in tissue likely differ from TCR repertoires in blood. The small number of donors limited the genetic and exposure-history diversity represented. When several donors were compared, the shared fraction of clonotypes was approximately 5% for naive CD4, roughly 3.3% for naive CD8, 2.3% for memory CD4, and less than 0.45% for memory CD8. Estimated clonotype richness was generally larger for naive than for memory subsets.

CD8 naive samples were CD45RO-negative cells positively selected for CCR7, giving a CD45RA+CCR7+ population that excluded TemRA cells. The donors were healthy, HIV-negative adults who had no recently reported acute infections or vaccinations. Only Caucasian adults living in Nashville, Tennessee, USA were represented among the donors. Blood was collected by leukapheresis, and PBMCs were isolated by Ficoll-Histopaque density gradient centrifugation and then cryopreserved in liquid nitrogen vapor phase. Purity and quantity of every magnetically sorted T cell population were checked by analytical flow cytometry. Genomic DNA was isolated from each sorted fraction and quantified by UV absorbance on a Nanodrop 2000c. A remark on this clone: Its target antigen remains unknown. Per-nucleotide qualities are absent, and no much larger clonotype sits a single base away.

Material for sequencing was naive CD8+ T cells sorted from blood. The label giving this sample's cell subset or site can be read as: CD45RA+CCR7+. The sequence was collected from a man aged 25-40 years in good health.

The CDR3 reads as follows: CASSIGRLAGDYNEQFF. The DNA sequence follows: TGTGCCAGTAGTATTGGCCGACTAGCGGGAGATTACAATGAGCAGTTCTTC. The V gene is TRBV19 and the J gene is TRBJ2-1; 12 central bases correspond to TRBD2. CDR1 and CDR2, looked up from the germline V gene (reference sequence), are LNHDA and SQIVND. Inclusive of the bounding cysteine and phenylalanine, the CDR3 is 17 residues long. The kept DNA is CDR3 alone, 51 bases in frame from the first base. Trimming accounts for 3 bases at V and 4 bases at J, while the number of junction bases matched to no gene is 7. The entire variable domain, with the stretches around the CDR3 drawn from the reference TRBV19 and TRBJ2-1 proteins, is DGGITQSPKYLFRKEGQNVTLSCEQNLNHDAMYWYRQDPGQGLRLIYYSQIVNDFQKGDIAEGYSVSREKKESFPLTVTSAQKNPTAFYLCASSIGRLAGDYNEQFFGPGTRLTVL.